The subject of this entry is one T cell receptor (beta chain). V lost 4 bases and J lost 5, with 17 bases in between. The CDR3 extends over 15 amino acids. Germline CDR1 reads MDHEN; CDR2 reads SYDVKM. TCRdb's copy holds only in-frame clones and misses some; the assay was immunoSEQ multiplex PCR. The sample has some 100,000 clones, approximately 94% seen once. This entry is derived from a study of siplizumab effects on memory and regulatory T cells. The genes are TRBV28 and TRBJ2-5; a weak D match, TRBD2 (6 bases). What was sequenced was non-Treg CD4+ T cells sorted from blood. The clonotype originates from a human donor in good health. The chain's CDR3 is CASSSRDAGRETQYF. The CDR3, as DNA: TGTGCCAGCAGTTCTAGGGACGCGGGGAGGGAGACCCAGTACTTC.